Here is one TCR beta chain with its context. Antigen unknown. Germline V gene data show CDR1 as SQVTM and CDR2 as ANQGSEA. The J segment lost 5 bases and the V segment lost 6 bases, leaving 17 bases of the junction unmatched. The CDR3 runs 16 residues. The sample originates from a study of T cells after yellow fever vaccination. On the study more broadly: Libraries from low-cell-number fractions were prepared with the SMART-Seq v4 Ultra Low Input RNA kit.

TCRdb used MiXCR to reprocess the 5' RACE reads, holding one entry per CDR3 protein. The sample includes 200,000 to 250,000 distinct CDR3 sequences, around 3.1% of them seen just once. Study findings and constraints: Post-booster reappearance was seen for most primary-vaccination clones (about 96% CD4, about 88% CD8).

The clonotype comes from a man younger than 35 who received the YFV17D yellow fever vaccine. The chain combines TRBV29-1 with TRBJ2-7, with 9 bases that match TRBD1. This specimen consisted of CD4+ T cells sorted from PBMCs, obtained 10 days after the yellow fever booster vaccination. DNA of the CDR3: TGCAGCGTCCAGACAGGGGGAACGTATCCCAGTGACGAGCAGTACTTC. Protein sequence: CSVQTGGTYPSDEQYF.